This T cell receptor beta chain was identified in a study of T cell changes during pregnancy in multiple sclerosis (dated by TCRdb to about 2019). Notes on the research overall: Changes in the T cell repertoire over the course of pregnancy were examined in this study in women with multiple sclerosis.

About this clone: Which antigen it targets is not known. No quality values exist for individual bases; no much larger clone is one base distant.

Libraries were constructed by the immunoSEQ multiplex PCR assay. The table comes from immuneACCESS by way of TCRdb, which keeps in-frame sequences with V and J called. Part of the clones is missing from these tables; in studies checked, under half for an unresolved V gene and the rest for unknown reasons. Here the sample has tens of thousands of clones; around 93% occur a single time. About 1.3% of the sample belongs to the ten largest clones. This receptor was obtained from a female donor in good health, enrolled as a control in a pregnancy study. This specimen was peripheral blood, taken in the third trimester of pregnancy.

The nucleotide sequence is TGTGCCAGCAGCCAACCGCGGCAGGGATTTGGAAACACCATATATTTT. Its translation is CASSQPRQGFGNTIYF. The V gene is TRBV28 and the J gene is TRBJ1-3; TRBD1 might be the D gene, on 5 matching bases. The V end loses 6 bases and the J end loses 3 bases, and a stretch of 18 bases separates them. The germline V gene provides CDR1 MDHEN and CDR2 SYDVKM. The CDR3 holds 16 amino acids from the cysteine to the phenylalanine. Only CDR3 DNA remains: 48 bases, in frame from the first base.